The 18 T cell receptor beta chains reported below all come from one sample, sequenced in a study of regulatory T cells in long-lasting Graves disease. Specified time point: newly diagnosed GD, antithyroid drugs for less than 3 months. Isolated PBMC RNA provided the starting material for the TCR library. Library construction for TCR beta used iRepertoire HTBI primers and Arm-PCR of CDR3 regions. TCRdb itself ran the multiplex PCR reads through MiXCR, one entry per CDR3 protein. The sample holds about 540,000 distinct CDR3 sequences; approximately 12% are singletons and the top ten take roughly 10%. These data were also filed under a second study, of T cells in Graves' hyperthyroidism and ophthalmopathy.

Sequenced material: peripheral blood mononuclear cells (PBMCs), taken at new diagnosis, from a patient treated with antithyroid drugs. The receptors originated from a man aged 30-40 years with Graves disease.

This clonotype turned up a few times. The chain has TRBV10-3 and TRBJ2-6, with a tentative D call TRBD1 (5 bases). Trimming removed 1 base at V and 2 bases at J, with 12 bases between. Germline CDR1 ENHRY, CDR2 SYGVKD. The CDR3 has 17 residues. CDR3 region: CAISELWGVPGANVLTF. In DNA form, the CDR3 reads TGTGCCATCAGTGAGTTATGGGGCGTACCTGGGGCCAACGTCCTGACTTTC.

The sample holds many counts of this clonotype. The chain links TRBV15 to TRBJ2-7; D gene uncertain. Trimming took off 1 base at V and 5 bases at J, with 15 bases between the two ends. The CDR3 is 15 amino acids. The V gene's germline CDR1 is LNHNV and CDR2 YYDKDF (reference sequence). The CDR3 sequence is CATSRGHPSLDEQYF. Here the CDR3 DNA reads TGTGCCACCAGCAGAGGACACCCCTCTTTGGACGAGCAGTACTTC.

Ten or more counts support this clonotype. This chain uses TRBV6-1 with TRBJ2-1; 7 nucleotides line up with TRBD2. There are 15 residues in the CDR3. Losses at the gene ends were 5 bases for V and 7 bases for J; bases not matched to a gene: 11. The V gene's germline CDR1 is MNHNS and CDR2 SASEGT. As DNA, the CDR3 is TGTGCCAGCAGTCCTGTGGGGGGACTAAGGAATGAGCAGTTCTTC. Translation: CASSPVGGLRNEQFF.

The rearrangement uses TRBV4-1 and TRBJ2-1, with TRBD2 matching 8 bases. V gave up 7 bases and J gave up 4 bases; unmatched junction bases: 12. Germline V gene sequence: CDR1 MGHRA, CDR2 YSYEKL. The CDR3 is 16 residues long. This chain's CDR3 is CASTPRVAGRYNEQFF. Written as DNA, the CDR3 is TGCGCCAGCACCCCCCGGGTAGCGGGAAGGTACAATGAGCAGTTCTTC.

Only a few counts were recorded for this clonotype. The chain is built from TRBV3-1 and TRBJ2-3; 15 bases are a match to TRBD2. Germline CDR1 is LGHDT and CDR2 is YNNKEL (reference sequence). The CDR3 covers 18 residues. V lost 4 bases to trimming and J lost 4 bases; unmatched junction nucleotides: 9. The DNA of the CDR3 is TGTGCCAGCAGCCCGCCTGGACTAGCGGGAGGGAGCGCAGATACGCAGTATTTT. It encodes CASSPPGLAGGSADTQYF.

This clonotype was seen repeatedly, ten times or more. The genes are TRBV18 and TRBJ2-7, with 8 bases fitting TRBD1. The CDR3 has 13 residues. V lost 3 bases, J lost 7 bases, and 5 bases stayed unmatched. Germline assignment: CDR1 KGHSH and CDR2 LQKENI. The CDR3 here is CASSPGQAGEQYF. The CDR3 DNA sequence: TGTGCCAGCTCACCGGGACAGGCGGGGGAGCAGTACTTC.

At least ten counts were recorded for this clonotype. The chain recombines TRBV18 with TRBJ2-4; 8 bases are shared with TRBD1. CDR1 KGHSH and CDR2 LQKENI come from the germline V gene. V was pared by 4 bases and J by 7 bases, with 9 bases of the junction left unmatched. This CDR3 is built from 15 residues. CDR3 coding DNA: TGTGCCAGCTCACTCACAGGGGGGAACGAGAACATTCAGTACTTC. Translated, it gives CASSLTGGNENIQYF.

There are a few counts of this clonotype. The junction shows a germline mismatch at one end, possibly a read error. The chain uses TRBV27 and TRBJ2-7; D ambiguous. There are 13 residues in the CDR3. The germline V gene encodes CDR1 MNHEY and CDR2 SMNVEV (reference sequence). Written as DNA, the CDR3 is TGTGCCAGCAGTTTAAGAGGTACCTACGGGCAGTACTTC. Protein sequence: CASSLRGTYGQYF.

This clonotype was recorded many times. The gene calls are TRBV12-3 or TRBV12-4 and TRBJ2-1; D is uncertain. The CDR3 runs to 13 residues. The germline V and J ends were trimmed by 6 bases and 2 bases, with 8 bases remaining between them. CDR3 in DNA: TGTGCCAGCAGACCTAATACCTACAATGAGCAGTTCTTC. Translation: CASRPNTYNEQFF.

This clonotype was counted at least ten times. This chain connects TRBV9 to TRBJ1-2, with D unresolved. Trimming stripped 0 bases from V and 7 bases from J, with 10 bases between. CDR3 size: 13 residues. Germline CDR1 reads SGDLS; CDR2 reads YYNGEE. CDR3 DNA sequence: TGTGCCAGCAGCGTAGAACGCAGGAGTGGCTACACCTTC. It translates to CASSVERRSGYTF.

In this sample, this clonotype turned up many times. V gene TRBV3-1 combines with J gene TRBJ2-7; perhaps D is TRBD1 or TRBD2 (6 bases each). Trimming took 1 base from V and 6 from J, leaving 7 bases between them. There are 12 residues in the CDR3. Germline CDR1 reads LGHDT; CDR2 reads YNNKEL (reference sequence). The chain's CDR3 is CASSQAGAEQYF. The DNA for the CDR3 is TGTGCCAGCAGCCAAGCGGGGGCCGAGCAGTACTTC.

This clonotype was counted a few times. V gene TRBV12-3 or TRBV12-4 combines with J gene TRBJ1-3; D gene unclear. V was pared by 6 bases and J by 4 bases, with 13 bases between. This CDR3 contains 14 residues. The CDR3 protein is CASSWGTLGNTIYF. CDR3 coding DNA: TGTGCCAGCAGCTGGGGTACCCTCGGAAACACCATATATTTT.

In its sample, this clonotype was seen many times. J is TRBJ1-6 and V is TRBV3-1; 7 positions agree with TRBD1. The J segment lost 8 bases and the V segment lost 0 bases, leaving 4 bases of the junction unmatched. Germline V gives CDR1 LGHDT, CDR2 YNNKEL (reference sequence). This CDR3 is built from 15 residues. In DNA form, the CDR3 reads TGTGCCAGCAGCCAAGAGGCAGGGGGGGATTCACCCCTCCACTTT. Translated: CASSQEAGGDSPLHF.

Many counts were recorded for this clonotype. The rearrangement uses TRBV11-2 and TRBJ1-1; D is ambiguous. The CDR3 length is 16 residues. V lost 2 bases and J 5 bases, leaving 18 bases between the germline ends. CDR1 and CDR2 from the germline V gene are SGHAT and FQNNGV. DNA of the CDR3: TGTGCCAGCAGCTTAATCGGTGGGCAGGCAATAACTGAAGCTTTCTTT. This encodes CASSLIGGQAITEAFF.

The chain has TRBV19 and TRBJ2-7; perhaps TRBD1 as D (6 bases). The CDR3 extends over 16 amino acids. Germline CDR1 and CDR2: LNHDA and SQIVND (reference sequence). Deletions cut 6 bases from V and 0 bases from J, with 18 bases between. The CDR3 loop reads CASSPSRGWSSYEQYF. CDR3 bases: TGTGCCAGTAGCCCGTCTAGGGGGTGGAGCTCCTACGAGCAGTACTTC. Supplemented by reference TRBV19 and TRBJ2-7, the full variable domain reads DGGITQSPKYLFRKEGQNVTLSCEQNLNHDAMYWYRQDPGQGLRLIYYSQIVNDFQKGDIAEGYSVSREKKESFPLTVTSAQKNPTAFYLCASSPSRGWSSYEQYFGPGTRLTVT.

Many counts were recorded for this clonotype. The J gene is TRBJ2-3, the V gene TRBV12-3 or TRBV12-4; 8 bases match TRBD2. Unmatched junction bases numbered 4, after V lost 3 bases and J lost 2 bases. The CDR3 is made up of 15 amino acids. This chain's CDR3 is CASSFAGGSTDTQYF. The CDR3 bases are TGTGCCAGCAGTTTCGCGGGGGGCTCCACAGATACGCAGTATTTT.

Many counts were recorded for this clonotype. DNA for the CDR3: TGTGCCAGCAGCCGGATGAGGAAAAACTACGAGCAGTACTTC. Amino acid sequence: CASSRMRKNYEQYF. The gene calls are TRBV6-1 and TRBJ2-7; D is ambiguous. This CDR3 region has 14 residues. From germline, CDR1 is MNHNS and CDR2 SASEGT. V was shortened by 6 bases and J by 3 bases, with 15 bases between the two germline ends.

This clonotype has ten or more counts. CDR3 loop: CASSYSRRGGTDTQYF. The CDR3 DNA is TGTGCCAGCAGTTACTCGAGGCGGGGCGGCACAGATACGCAGTATTTT. The chain employs TRBV6-5 and TRBJ2-3, with a possible D match to TRBD2 (6 bases). Germline CDR1 is MNHEY and CDR2 is SVGAGI. V was pared by 0 bases and J by 1 base, with 11 bases between. This CDR3 has 16 residues.